The present T cell receptor (beta chain) was sequenced within a study of T cells after posttransplantation cyclophosphamide. Study-wide points: TRB overlap between skin or GI tissue T cells and blood was limited. TRB clonality was highly associated with recipient CMV seropositivity and reactivation.

In regard to this clone: Antigen unknown.

Germline-derived CDR1 and CDR2 are MNHNS and SASEGT. This CDR3 has 13 residues. Trimming took off 6 bases at V and 2 bases at J, with 10 bases between the two ends. TCRdb's table, derived via immunoSEQ multiplex PCR, lists solely in-frame clones and lacks some. The table lists some 7,000 clones, just under 80% of them singletons. This TCR was sampled from a woman aged 45-65 years in good health and a related stem cell transplant donor. The sample was memory CD4+ T cells sorted from blood. The chain recombines TRBV6-1 with TRBJ1-2; no clear D. CDR3 loop: CASRDQLNYGYTF. The CDR3 nucleotides are TGTGCCAGCAGAGACCAACTAAACTATGGCTACACCTTC.